This TCR beta chain was captured in a study of human T cells and chemical hapten exposure. Whole-study findings and limits: Donors were affected by alopecia, so their immune reaction might vary from that of healthy individuals. No change in TCRs above 1 in 1000 frequency was produced by DPC sensitization.

The V end was cut by 4 bases, the J end by 1 base, with 12 bases between. Germline CDR1 MGHRA, CDR2 YSYEKL. This CDR3 spans 15 amino acids. Notes on this clonotype: Its target is not known.

Individual cDNA molecules had unique molecular identifiers attached to them by the library. TCRdb reprocessed the RACE reads with MiXCR, giving one entry per CDR3 protein. The sample lists approximately 90,000 distinct CDR3 sequences, roughly 12% occurring once. As to time point: patch test 1, 2 weeks after DPC sensitization. Documented treatment: therapeutic diphenylcyclopropenone sensitization with weekly scalp DPC. The sequencing here drew on whole blood, taken in connection with sensitization to the hapten diphenylcyclopropenone (DPC). V and J are TRBV4-1 and TRBJ2-3, with D tentatively TRBD2 (6 bases). This clonotype originated in a woman in her thirties or forties with alopecia areata. Some clones in this sample may be carry-over from other donors' samples. CDR3 protein: CASSRNPSGTDTQYF. CDR3 in DNA: TGCGCCAGCAGCCGGAACCCTAGCGGCACAGATACGCAGTATTTT.